This is a list of T cell receptor beta chains from one sample in a study of patients and donors after allogeneic stem cell transplantation. TCRdb called the RT-PCR reads again in MiXCR, with one record for every CDR3 protein. This sample has around 170,000 distinct CDR3 sequences; 20% to 25% occur once, and the top ten carry 20% to 30%. The sequenced sample was blood, either unsorted or a sorted T cell fraction (not recorded which). These receptors originate from a human donor who was either an allogeneic HSCT recipient or a stem cell or donor lymphocyte infusion donor (not recorded which). It is not recorded whose cells these are; they may come from a transplant donor. CDR3s include the opening cysteine and the closing phenylalanine or tryptophan. D genes are given only for firm matches. Size tells how often a clone was seen (once, few, many) or the class of an expanded clone, and some rows leave it out.

v_call	d_call	clone_size	j_call	cdr3_nt	cdr3_aa
TRBV6-5	TRBD2	.	TRBJ2-3	TGTGCCAGCAGTCTATCTAGCGGGGGGGCGGTAGATACGCAGTATTTT	CASSLSSGGAVDTQYF
TRBV7-2	.	many	TRBJ2-1	TGTGCCAGCAGCTTCCATAGGGGGACGGTCTACAATGAGCAGTTCTTC	CASSFHRGTVYNEQFF
TRBV6-1	TRBD2	.	TRBJ2-1	TGTGCCAGCAGTGATTTCGGGGGGGGAAAAGACAATGAGCAGTTCTTC	CASSDFGGGKDNEQFF
TRBV9	.	few	TRBJ1-2	TGTGCCAGCAGCGCCTACGAGGCGACAGGTTTAAGCTACACCTTC	CASSAYEATGLSYTF
TRBV7-2	.	.	TRBJ1-6	TGTGCCAGCAGCTTAGGCGAGAGAGGGGAGTTCCCCTATAATTCACCCCTCCACTTT	CASSLGERGEFPYNSPLHF
TRBV7-2	.	.	TRBJ2-4	TGTGCCAGCAGCATTCCAGGGGTCATCAAAAACATTCAGTACTTC	CASSIPGVIKNIQYF
TRBV2	.	few	TRBJ1-3	TGTGCCAGCACGTCGGGCAGGGGAACCTTTTTGCAGGGAAACACCATATATTTT	CASTSGRGTFLQGNTIYF
TRBV25-1	TRBD1	.	TRBJ1-5	TGTGCCAGCAGTCGACAGGGGCATCAGCCCCAGCATTTT	CASSRQGHQPQHF
TRBV12-3/TRBV12-4	.	.	TRBJ2-2	TGTGCCAGCAGTCGTCAAGCTGTGAACACCGGGGAGCTGTTTTTT	CASSRQAVNTGELFF
TRBV2	.	.	TRBJ2-7	TGTGCCAGCAGTGAAAGGTCGGACGGGGGCCCCTACGAGCAGTACTTC	CASSERSDGGPYEQYF
TRBV25-1	TRBD1	.	TRBJ2-2	TGTGCCAGCAGCCGGGACAGGGACCGCCACAGAACCGGGGAGCTGTTTTTT	CASSRDRDRHRTGELFF
TRBV5-1	.	many	TRBJ1-5	TGCGCCAGCAGCTACGGGCAGGTGGGTCAGCCCCAGCATTTT	CASSYGQVGQPQHF
TRBV6-2/TRBV6-3	.	few	TRBJ1-1	TGTGCCAGCAGTGTACAGGGATTCACTGAAGCTTTCTTT	CASSVQGFTEAFF